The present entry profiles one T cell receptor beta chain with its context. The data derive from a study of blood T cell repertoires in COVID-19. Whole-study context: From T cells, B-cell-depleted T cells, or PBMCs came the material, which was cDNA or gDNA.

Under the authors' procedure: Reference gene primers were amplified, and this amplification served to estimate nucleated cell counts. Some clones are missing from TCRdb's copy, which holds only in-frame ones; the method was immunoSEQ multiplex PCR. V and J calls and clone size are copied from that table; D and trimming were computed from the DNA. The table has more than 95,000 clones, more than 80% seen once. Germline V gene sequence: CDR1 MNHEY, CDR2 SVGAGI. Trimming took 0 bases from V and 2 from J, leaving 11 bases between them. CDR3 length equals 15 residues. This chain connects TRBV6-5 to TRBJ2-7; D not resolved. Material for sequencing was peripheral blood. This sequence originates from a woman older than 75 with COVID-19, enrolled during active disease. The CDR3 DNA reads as TGTGCCAGCAGTTACTCGTCGGGTCGTACCTACGAGCAGTACTTC. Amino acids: CASSYSSGRTYEQYF.